A selection of T cell receptor beta chains follows, all from one sample in a study of cytomegalovirus exposure and HLA in healthy donors. Assay used: immunoSEQ multiplex PCR; TCRdb lists only in-frame clones, some missing. The sample includes 150,000 to 200,000 clones, roughly four fifths of them seen just once. Material: PBMCs. The source is a woman aged 30 to 39 in good health and CMV-seropositive. Both conserved end residues are part of each CDR3. The order of the fields is CDR3 DNA, CDR3 protein, V gene, D gene, J gene, clone size. The D gene is left open where the match is weak. A row's size may be missing; if present it is once, few, many or a size class.

TGCGCCAGCAGCCAAGTGGTCAGCGCGGGAGATACGCAGTATTTT | CASSQVVSAGDTQYF | TRBV4-1 | - | TRBJ2-3 | -
TGCGCCAGCAGCCTCGGGGACACTGAAGCTTTCTTT | CASSLGDTEAFF | TRBV4-1 | - | TRBJ1-1 | -
TGTGCCAGCAGCGTCCTTCCGGGACAGGGTGGCGAGCAGTACTTC | CASSVLPGQGGEQYF | TRBV28 | TRBD1 | TRBJ2-7 | few
TGTGCCAGCAGTTACTTCCCTGGCGAGACCCAGTACTTC | CASSYFPGETQYF | TRBV6-5 | - | TRBJ2-5 | -
TGTGCCAGCAGTGTCTGGGACAGGTCAACTAATGAAAAACTGTTTTTT | CASSVWDRSTNEKLFF | TRBV6-1 | TRBD1 | TRBJ1-4 | few
TGCGCCAGCAGCTTGGCCGGTGGGAACACTGAAGCTTTCTTT | CASSLAGGNTEAFF | TRBV5-1 | - | TRBJ1-1 | -
TGTGCCAGCAGCTTAGAGGCCCCTAGCGACTCATCCTACGAGCAGTACTTC | CASSLEAPSDSSYEQYF | TRBV7-6 | - | TRBJ2-7 | -
TGTGCCAGTAGGCGACCGGGACAGGGAAGGGGCTACACCTTC | CASRRPGQGRGYTF | TRBV19 | TRBD1 | TRBJ1-2 | -
TGCGCCAGCAGCCAAGTAGGTGAACTAGCGGCGTTGAGCTCCTACAATGAGCAGTTCTTC | CASSQVGELAALSSYNEQFF | TRBV4-1 | TRBD2 | TRBJ2-1 | few
TGCGCCAGCAGCCAGGGACTAGCGGTCTACAATGAGCAGTTCTTC | CASSQGLAVYNEQFF | TRBV5-1 | TRBD2 | TRBJ2-1 | -
TGTGCCAGCAGCGCGGGGAATACGGCCTATGGCTACACCTTC | CASSAGNTAYGYTF | TRBV7-9 | - | TRBJ1-2 | -
TGTGCCAGCAGTGCCACGGGGGAGGCGGGAGGGCCGTGGTTCTTC | CASSATGEAGGPWFF | TRBV6-4 | TRBD2 | TRBJ2-1 | few
TGTGCCAGCAGGGGTAGCGGGGGGGCATCCTACGAGCAGTACTTC | CASRGSGGASYEQYF | TRBV6-6 | TRBD2 | TRBJ2-7 | -
TGTGCCTGGAGACAAAGGGGACTAGCGGTTCCCTACAATGAGCAGTTCTTC | CAWRQRGLAVPYNEQFF | TRBV30 | TRBD2 | TRBJ2-1 | -
TGTGCCAGCAGCTTGGGCAGGTGGGCCTACGAGCAGTACTTC | CASSLGRWAYEQYF | TRBV5-4 | - | TRBJ2-7 | -
TGCGCCAGCAGCCGGTTCCTAGCGGGGGGGTCCACAGTCCACAATGAGCAGTTCTTC | CASSRFLAGGSTVHNEQFF | TRBV5-1 | TRBD2 | TRBJ2-1 | -
TGTTCCAGCAGCTCGGGACAGGGCCTCCCTGAAGCTTTCTTT | CSSSSGQGLPEAFF | TRBV7-9 | TRBD1 | TRBJ1-1 | -
TGTGCCAGCAGCTTCAGCACCCAGGGGGCATCCGGAAACACCATATATTTT | CASSFSTQGASGNTIYF | TRBV7-9 | TRBD1 | TRBJ1-3 | few
TGTGCCAGCAGTGGAATACAGAACTATGGCTACACCTTC | CASSGIQNYGYTF | TRBV6-6 | - | TRBJ1-2 | -
TGTGCCCTGGACTCGACTTTGGGCGCTGAGCAGTTCTTC | CALDSTLGAEQFF | TRBV30 | - | TRBJ2-1 | -
TGTGCCAGCAGTTACAACAGGGAGGGCACTGAAGCTTTCTTT | CASSYNREGTEAFF | TRBV6-6 | - | TRBJ1-1 | once
TGTGCCAGCAGTTACGACGGGACAGGGGGCACTGAAGCTTTCTTT | CASSYDGTGGTEAFF | TRBV6-6 | TRBD1 | TRBJ1-1 | -
TGTGCCACCAGCAGCCGGGGACAGTGGGCTGAAGCTTTCTTT | CATSSRGQWAEAFF | TRBV15 | TRBD1 | TRBJ1-1 | -
TGCGCCAGCAGCTTGACAGGGGGCAACACTGAAGCTTTCTTT | CASSLTGGNTEAFF | TRBV5-1 | TRBD1 | TRBJ1-1 | -
TGTGCCAGTAGTATGCACCGGGACACCCATGGCTACACCTTC | CASSMHRDTHGYTF | TRBV19 | - | TRBJ1-2 | few
TGTGCCAGCAGTTCCGGACCTAGCCACGGGACAGATACGCAGTATTTT | CASSSGPSHGTDTQYF | TRBV6-5 | - | TRBJ2-3 | -
TGTGCCAGCAGCCGGGCGGGAGGGTCCGGGGAGCTGTTTTTT | CASSRAGGSGELFF | TRBV27 | TRBD2 | TRBJ2-2 | -
TGTGCCAGCAGCTTGAACCCGGTCTCCTACAATGAGCAGTTCTTC | CASSLNPVSYNEQFF | TRBV5-6 | - | TRBJ2-1 | -
TGTGCCAGTTATACGACAGGAGAAGATCAGCCCCAGCATTTT | CASYTTGEDQPQHF | TRBV19 | - | TRBJ1-5 | once
TGTGCCAGCAGTCCCCGCCCGGGGGGTCACTATGGCTACACCTTC | CASSPRPGGHYGYTF | TRBV27 | - | TRBJ1-2 | -
TGTGCCAGCAGTGAGAACCAGGGGCCCATAGATCAGGGCTACACCTTC | CASSENQGPIDQGYTF | TRBV2 | - | TRBJ1-2 | -
TGTGCCAGCAGTCTCCTGAACGGGGGTTACAATGAGCAGTTCTTC | CASSLLNGGYNEQFF | TRBV27 | - | TRBJ2-1 | -
TGTGCCAGCAGTTACTCAAACTTATCACCCCTCCACTTT | CASSYSNLSPLHF | TRBV6-5 | - | TRBJ1-6 | -
TGTGCCAGTAGTATGCAGGCCCATCAGCCCCAGCATTTT | CASSMQAHQPQHF | TRBV19 | - | TRBJ1-5 | -
TGTGCCATCAGTGAGGGGCAGCTTGGTCATCAGCCCCAGCATTTT | CAISEGQLGHQPQHF | TRBV10-3 | - | TRBJ1-5 | once
TGTTCCTGCCGCCGAGATCAGGGAGGGGAAAAACTGTTTTTT | CSCRRDQGGEKLFF | TRBV7-9 | - | TRBJ1-4 | -
TGTGCCACCAGGGACAGGCCCTCCTACGAGCAGTACTTC | CATRDRPSYEQYF | TRBV28 | TRBD1 | TRBJ2-7 | -
TGTGCCAGCAGTCAGGCCGGGACAGGGGTTGGCAAAAACATTCAGTACTTC | CASSQAGTGVGKNIQYF | TRBV28 | TRBD1 | TRBJ2-4 | -
TGTGCCAGCACCTTAGGGAGCGCTCAGAGCTCCTACGAGCAGTACTTC | CASTLGSAQSSYEQYF | TRBV2 | - | TRBJ2-7 | -
TGTGCCAGTAGTTCCCTAGCGGGAGGGTTAGACAATGAGCAGTTCTTC | CASSSLAGGLDNEQFF | TRBV19 | TRBD2 | TRBJ2-1 | -
TGTGCCAGCTCCATTCAGGTTGGCGAGCAGTACTTC | CASSIQVGEQYF | TRBV28 | - | TRBJ2-7 | -
TGCGCCAGCAGCTTGGGCTCAGGGGTGGGAAATCAGCCCCAGCATTTT | CASSLGSGVGNQPQHF | TRBV5-1 | - | TRBJ1-5 | -
TGTGCCAGCAGTTCCCCCGGGACAGGGCTTAACTATGGCTACACCTTC | CASSSPGTGLNYGYTF | TRBV27 | TRBD1 | TRBJ1-2 | -
TGTGCCACCAGCAGAGACAATCCCCATAATGAAAAACTGTTTTTT | CATSRDNPHNEKLFF | TRBV15 | - | TRBJ1-4 | -
TGTGCCAGCAGCCAGGACTCGTACTTTGGCTACACCTTC | CASSQDSYFGYTF | TRBV14 | - | TRBJ1-2 | -
TGTGCCAGCACTATGCGGGACGCTTCCTACGAGCAGTACTTC | CASTMRDASYEQYF | TRBV6-1 | - | TRBJ2-7 | -